A selection of T cell receptor beta chains follows, all from one sample in a study of OX40 agonist ivuxolimab in advanced cancers. The table came from immunoSEQ multiplex PCR; TCRdb's copy has only in-frame clones and leaves some out. The sample records about 70,000 clones, about 83% being singletons. The sequences come from CD4+ or CD8+ T cells sorted from blood, collected in a trial of the OX40 agonist ivuxolimab. The receptors here all came from an adult with an advanced solid tumor such as melanoma, head and neck, liver or kidney cancer. The CDR3 runs from the conserved cysteine through the conserved F or W. A D gene is named only where the DNA matches it firmly. A row's size may be missing; if present it is once, few, many or a size class.

d_gene,j_gene,abundance,v_gene,CDR3aa,CDR3nt
TRBD1,TRBJ1-4,.,TRBV7-9,CASSSSGTGGLYEKLFF,TGTGCCAGCAGCTCCTCCGGGACAGGGGGCTTGTATGAAAAACTGTTTTTT
TRBD2,TRBJ2-7,.,TRBV7-9,CASSQTSGGPEQYF,TGTGCCAGCAGTCAGACTAGCGGGGGGCCCGAGCAGTACTTC
.,TRBJ2-7,.,TRBV6-5,CASSLRGDTYEQYF,TGTGCCAGCAGCCTGCGGGGTGACACCTACGAGCAGTACTTC
TRBD1,TRBJ1-1,once,TRBV29-1,CSVQRGRDSEAFF,TGCAGCGTCCAACGAGGAAGGGACAGCGAAGCTTTCTTT
.,TRBJ1-1,.,TRBV13,CASSLGALNTEAFF,TGTGCCAGCAGCTTAGGGGCCCTTAACACTGAAGCTTTCTTT
.,TRBJ1-5,once,TRBV4-1,CASSPPAGANNQPQHF,TGCGCCAGCAGCCCACCGGCTGGGGCGAACAATCAGCCCCAGCATTTT
.,TRBJ1-1,.,TRBV6-6,CASSLGRGRVNTEAFF,TGTGCCAGCAGTTTGGGAAGGGGGAGGGTGAACACTGAAGCTTTCTTT
.,TRBJ2-6,.,TRBV5-1,CASSSLNVGANSGANVLTF,TGCGCCAGCAGCTCCCTGAATGTCGGGGCTAACTCTGGGGCCAACGTCCTGACTTTC
TRBD1,TRBJ2-1,once,TRBV5-4,CASSLTDGTGIYNEQFF,TGTGCCAGCAGCTTGACAGATGGGACAGGGATTTACAATGAGCAGTTCTTC
TRBD1,TRBJ2-1,.,TRBV7-9,CASSPPDRLYYNEQFF,TGTGCCAGCAGCCCCCCGGACAGGCTATACTACAATGAGCAGTTCTTC
.,TRBJ1-1,.,TRBV7-9,CASSLNGGLTEAFF,TGTGCCAGCAGCCTCAACGGGGGTTTGACTGAAGCTTTCTTT
.,TRBJ2-6,.,TRBV5-1,CASSLFQGEGPGANVLTF,TGCGCCAGCAGCTTGTTTCAGGGTGAGGGACCTGGGGCCAACGTCCTGACTTTC
TRBD2,TRBJ2-7,.,TRBV7-9,CASSASSGIREQYF,TGTGCCAGCAGCGCCTCTAGCGGGATTCGGGAGCAGTACTTC
TRBD2,TRBJ2-2,.,TRBV5-1,CASSQLAGDTGELFF,TGCGCCAGCAGCCAACTAGCGGGAGACACCGGGGAGCTGTTTTTT
TRBD1,TRBJ1-1,once,TRBV28,CASSFGDRGLSEAFF,TGTGCCAGCAGTTTTGGGGACAGGGGGCTAAGTGAAGCTTTCTTT
.,TRBJ2-7,.,TRBV14,CASSPRLVGEQYF,TGTGCCAGCAGCCCCCGACTAGTAGGCGAGCAGTACTTC
.,TRBJ1-1,.,TRBV5-6,CASMKQKNTEAFF,TGTGCCAGCATGAAACAGAAGAACACTGAAGCTTTCTTT
TRBD1,TRBJ2-7,.,TRBV7-2,CASSLNVRLGTGGYEQYF,TGTGCCAGCAGCTTAAACGTTCGCCTCGGGACAGGGGGCTACGAGCAGTACTTC
TRBD1,TRBJ2-3,.,TRBV2,CASGRQGPTDTQYF,TGTGCCAGCGGCAGACAGGGACCCACAGATACGCAGTATTTT
.,TRBJ2-7,.,TRBV5-1,CASSLQWGDRSYEQYF,TGCGCCAGCAGCTTGCAGTGGGGGGACCGCTCCTACGAGCAGTACTTC
TRBD2,TRBJ2-7,.,TRBV6-6,CASMASGYEQYF,TGTGCCAGCATGGCTAGCGGCTACGAGCAGTACTTC
.,TRBJ1-2,.,TRBV2,CASSDGEAYGYTF,TGTGCCAGCAGTGATGGCGAAGCCTATGGCTACACCTTC
.,TRBJ1-6,.,TRBV4-1,CASSQTTLTNSPLHF,TGCGCCAGCAGCCAAACGACACTAACTAATTCACCCCTCCACTTT
TRBD1,TRBJ1-1,.,TRBV11-3,CASSYRGETFF,TGTGCCAGCAGCTACAGGGGTGAGACTTTCTTT
.,TRBJ2-7,.,TRBV30,CAWSGGKPYEQYF,TGTGCCTGGAGTGGAGGCAAACCCTACGAGCAGTACTTC
.,TRBJ2-7,.,TRBV7-2,CASSFKSGEQYF,TGTGCCAGCAGCTTTAAGTCGGGAGAGCAGTACTTC
.,TRBJ2-7,.,TRBV11-2,CASSVQDGGYEQYF,TGTGCCAGCAGCGTCCAAGACGGAGGCTACGAGCAGTACTTC
.,TRBJ2-1,once,TRBV7-9,CASSLVYGANNEQFF,TGTGCCAGCAGCTTAGTATATGGCGCGAACAATGAGCAGTTCTTC
TRBD2,TRBJ2-3,.,TRBV19,CASSVSSGRMESTDTQYF,TGTGCCAGTAGTGTTTCTAGCGGGAGGATGGAAAGCACAGATACGCAGTATTTT
.,TRBJ1-1,.,TRBV11-2,CASSLDERTSNTEAFF,TGTGCCAGCAGCTTAGATGAACGGACTTCGAACACTGAAGCTTTCTTT
.,TRBJ1-1,few,TRBV18,CASSPQRNTEAFF,TGTGCCAGCTCACCACAAAGGAACACTGAAGCTTTCTTT
.,TRBJ1-5,.,TRBV15,CATSRPTWGENQPQHF,TGTGCCACCAGCAGACCTACCTGGGGTGAAAATCAGCCCCAGCATTTT
.,TRBJ2-7,once,TRBV10-3,CAISGQGREQYF,TGTGCCATCAGCGGTCAGGGGCGGGAGCAGTACTTC
.,TRBJ1-3,.,TRBV7-2,CASSLVQGTGNTIYF,TGTGCCAGCAGCTTAGTACAGGGAACAGGAAACACCATATATTTT
.,TRBJ2-1,.,TRBV18,CASSAGTRDGREQFF,TGTGCCAGCTCAGCCGGGACACGGGACGGGCGCGAGCAGTTCTTC
TRBD2,TRBJ2-5,.,TRBV5-4,CASSPGGSGLIQETQYF,TGTGCCAGCAGCCCCGGGGGTAGCGGGCTGATTCAAGAGACCCAGTACTTC
.,TRBJ2-7,.,TRBV6-1,CASRVNYEQYF,TGTGCCAGCAGAGTGAACTACGAGCAGTACTTC
.,TRBJ2-3,.,TRBV5-1,CASRLHTDTQYF,TGCGCCAGCAGACTGCACACAGATACGCAGTATTTT
.,TRBJ2-1,.,TRBV11-3,CASSLDKSYNEQFF,TGTGCCAGCAGCTTAGATAAGTCCTACAATGAGCAGTTCTTC
.,TRBJ2-1,.,TRBV9,CASSPLGQYNEQFF,TGTGCCAGCAGCCCCCTGGGGCAGTACAATGAGCAGTTCTTC
TRBD1,TRBJ1-2,.,TRBV29-1,CSAGGQNYGYTF,TGCAGCGCCGGGGGACAGAACTATGGCTACACCTTC